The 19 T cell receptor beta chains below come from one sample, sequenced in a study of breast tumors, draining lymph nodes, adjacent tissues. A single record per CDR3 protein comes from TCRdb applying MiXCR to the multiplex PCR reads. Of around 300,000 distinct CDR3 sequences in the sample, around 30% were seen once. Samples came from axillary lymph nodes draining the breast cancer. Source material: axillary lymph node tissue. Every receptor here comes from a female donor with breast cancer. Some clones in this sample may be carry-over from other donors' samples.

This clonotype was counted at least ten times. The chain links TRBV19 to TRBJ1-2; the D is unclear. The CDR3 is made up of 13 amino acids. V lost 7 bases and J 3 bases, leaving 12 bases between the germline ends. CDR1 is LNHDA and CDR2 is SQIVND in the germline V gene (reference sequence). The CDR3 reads CASMTTSDYGYTF. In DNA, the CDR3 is TGTGCCAGTATGACGACGAGCGACTATGGCTACACCTTC.

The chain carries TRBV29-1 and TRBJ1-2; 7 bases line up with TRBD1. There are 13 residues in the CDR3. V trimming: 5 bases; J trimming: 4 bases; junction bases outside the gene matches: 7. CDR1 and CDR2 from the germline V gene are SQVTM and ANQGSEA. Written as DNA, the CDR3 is TGCAGCGTTTCCCTGGACAGGACCTATGGCTACACCTTC. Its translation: CSVSLDRTYGYTF.

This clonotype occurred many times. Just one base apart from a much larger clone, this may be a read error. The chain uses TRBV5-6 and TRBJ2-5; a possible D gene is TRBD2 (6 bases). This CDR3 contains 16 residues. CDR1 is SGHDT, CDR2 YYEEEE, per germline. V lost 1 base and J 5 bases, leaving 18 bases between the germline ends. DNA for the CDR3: TGTGCCAGCAGCTTGTCAACAGCGGGCGCTATGGAGACCCAGTACTTC. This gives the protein CASSLSTAGAMETQYF. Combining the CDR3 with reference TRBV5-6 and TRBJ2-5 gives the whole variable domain DAGVTQSPTHLIKTRGQQVTLRCSPKSGHDTVSWYQQALGQGPQFIFQYYEEEERQRGNFPDRFSGHQFPNYSSELNVNALLLGDSALYLCASSLSTAGAMETQYFGPGTRLLVL.

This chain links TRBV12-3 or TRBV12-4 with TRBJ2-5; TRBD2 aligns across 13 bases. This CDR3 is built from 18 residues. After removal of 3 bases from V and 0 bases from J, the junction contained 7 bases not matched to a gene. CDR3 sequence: CASSLRLGTSGNQETQYF. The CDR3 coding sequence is TGTGCCAGCAGTTTGCGCCTTGGGACTAGCGGGAACCAAGAGACCCAGTACTTC.

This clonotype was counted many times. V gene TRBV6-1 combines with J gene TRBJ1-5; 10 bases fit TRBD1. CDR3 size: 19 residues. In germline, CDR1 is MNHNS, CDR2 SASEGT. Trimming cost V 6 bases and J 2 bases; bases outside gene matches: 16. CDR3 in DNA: TGTGCCAGCAGCGCCCCGGGACAGGGGTCCCTCCGAGGCAATCAGCCCCAGCATTTT. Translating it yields CASSAPGQGSLRGNQPQHF.

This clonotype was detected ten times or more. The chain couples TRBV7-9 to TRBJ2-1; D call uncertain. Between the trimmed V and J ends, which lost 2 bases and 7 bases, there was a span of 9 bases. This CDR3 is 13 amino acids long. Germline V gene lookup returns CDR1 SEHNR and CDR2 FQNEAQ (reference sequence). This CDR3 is CASSLYIENEQFF. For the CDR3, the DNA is TGTGCCAGCAGCTTATATATTGAGAATGAGCAGTTCTTC. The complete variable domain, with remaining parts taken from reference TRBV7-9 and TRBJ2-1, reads DTGVSQNPRHKITKRGQNVTFRCDPISEHNRLYWYRQTLGQGPEFLTYFQNEAQLEKSRLLSDRFSAERPKGSFSTLEIQRTEQGDSAMYLCASSLYIENEQFFGPGTRLTVL.

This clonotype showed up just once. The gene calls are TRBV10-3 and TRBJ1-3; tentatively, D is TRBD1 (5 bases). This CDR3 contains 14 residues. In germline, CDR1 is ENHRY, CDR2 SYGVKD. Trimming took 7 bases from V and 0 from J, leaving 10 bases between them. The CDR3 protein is CAIMTGPSGNTIYF. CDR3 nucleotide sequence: TGTGCCATCATGACGGGACCCTCTGGAAACACCATATATTTT.

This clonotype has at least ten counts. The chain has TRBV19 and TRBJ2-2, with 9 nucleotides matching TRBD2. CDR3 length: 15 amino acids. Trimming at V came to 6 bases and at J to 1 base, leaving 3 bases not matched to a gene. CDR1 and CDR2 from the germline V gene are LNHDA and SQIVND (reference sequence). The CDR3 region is CASRKTSGNTGELFF. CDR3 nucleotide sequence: TGTGCCAGTAGAAAGACTAGCGGGAACACCGGGGAGCTGTTTTTT. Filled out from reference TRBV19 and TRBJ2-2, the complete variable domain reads DGGITQSPKYLFRKEGQNVTLSCEQNLNHDAMYWYRQDPGQGLRLIYYSQIVNDFQKGDIAEGYSVSREKKESFPLTVTSAQKNPTAFYLCASRKTSGNTGELFFGEGSRLTVL.

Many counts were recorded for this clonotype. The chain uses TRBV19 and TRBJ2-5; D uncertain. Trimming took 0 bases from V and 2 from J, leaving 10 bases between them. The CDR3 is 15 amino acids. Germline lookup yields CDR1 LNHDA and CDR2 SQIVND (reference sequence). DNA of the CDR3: TGTGCCAGTAGTATAGATCGGCAGTATCAAGAGACCCAGTACTTC. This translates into CASSIDRQYQETQYF. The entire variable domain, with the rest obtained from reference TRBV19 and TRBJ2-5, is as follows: DGGITQSPKYLFRKEGQNVTLSCEQNLNHDAMYWYRQDPGQGLRLIYYSQIVNDFQKGDIAEGYSVSREKKESFPLTVTSAQKNPTAFYLCASSIDRQYQETQYFGPGTRLLVL.

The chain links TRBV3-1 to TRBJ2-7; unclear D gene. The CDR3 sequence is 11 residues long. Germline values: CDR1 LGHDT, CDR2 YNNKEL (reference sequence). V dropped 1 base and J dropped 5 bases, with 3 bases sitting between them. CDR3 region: CASSQVHEQYF. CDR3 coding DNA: TGTGCCAGCAGCCAAGTACACGAGCAGTACTTC.

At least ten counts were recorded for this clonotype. The CDR3 DNA sequence: TGCAGTGCAAGTCGGGACTACTCCTACGAGCAGTACTTC. It codes for CSASRDYSYEQYF. The rearrangement uses TRBV20-1 and TRBJ2-7; TRBD2 agrees at 7 bases. The germline CDR1 and CDR2 sequences are DFQATT and SNEGSKA (reference sequence). CDR3 length: 13 amino acids. Germline trimming cut 6 bases from V and 0 bases from J; bases unmatched to any gene: 5.

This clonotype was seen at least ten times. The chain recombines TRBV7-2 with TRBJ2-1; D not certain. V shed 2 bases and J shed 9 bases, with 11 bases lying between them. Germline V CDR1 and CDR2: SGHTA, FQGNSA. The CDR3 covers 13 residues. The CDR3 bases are TGTGCCAGCAGCTTAAGTCGGAACAGTGAGCAGTTCTTC. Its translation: CASSLSRNSEQFF.

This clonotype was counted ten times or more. This chain's CDR3 is CASSRAEQITNYGYTF. CDR3 sequence (DNA): TGTGCCAGTAGTAGGGCAGAGCAGATTACTAACTATGGCTACACCTTC. The chain couples TRBV19 to TRBJ1-2; D not resolved. V was shortened by 4 bases and J by 0 bases, with 15 bases between the two germline ends. Germline assignment: CDR1 LNHDA and CDR2 SQIVND (reference sequence). This CDR3 has 16 amino acids.

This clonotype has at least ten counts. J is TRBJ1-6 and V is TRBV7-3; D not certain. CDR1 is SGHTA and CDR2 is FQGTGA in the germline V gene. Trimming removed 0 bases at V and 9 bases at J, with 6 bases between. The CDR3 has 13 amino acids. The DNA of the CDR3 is TGTGCCAGCAGCTTAACGGAAGGTTCACCCCTCCACTTT. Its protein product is CASSLTEGSPLHF.

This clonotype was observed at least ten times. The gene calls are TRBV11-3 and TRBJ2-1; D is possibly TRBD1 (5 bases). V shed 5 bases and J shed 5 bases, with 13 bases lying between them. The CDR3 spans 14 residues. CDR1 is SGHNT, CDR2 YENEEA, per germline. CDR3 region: CASSQGGAHNEQFF. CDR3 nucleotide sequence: TGTGCCAGCAGCCAGGGCGGAGCCCACAATGAGCAGTTCTTC.

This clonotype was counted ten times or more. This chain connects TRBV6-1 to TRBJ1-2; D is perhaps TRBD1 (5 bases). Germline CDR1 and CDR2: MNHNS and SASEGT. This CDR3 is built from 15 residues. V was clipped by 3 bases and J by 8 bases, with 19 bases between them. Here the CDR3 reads CASSDRRRGSGGYTF. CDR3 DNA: TGTGCCAGCAGTGATCGCCGGAGGGGCTCGGGGGGCTACACCTTC.

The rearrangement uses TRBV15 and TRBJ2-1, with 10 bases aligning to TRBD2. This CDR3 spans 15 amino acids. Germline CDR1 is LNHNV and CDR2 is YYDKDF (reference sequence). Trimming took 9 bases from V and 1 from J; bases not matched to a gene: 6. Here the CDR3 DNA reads TGTGCCACGCGAGCGGGAGGGATTTCCTACAATGAGCAGTTCTTC. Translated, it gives CATRAGGISYNEQFF.

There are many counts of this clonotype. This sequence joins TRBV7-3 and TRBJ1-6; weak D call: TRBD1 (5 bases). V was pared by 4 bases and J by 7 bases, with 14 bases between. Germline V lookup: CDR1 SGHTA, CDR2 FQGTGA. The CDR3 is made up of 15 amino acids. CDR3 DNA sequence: TGTGCCAGCAGCTCATCCGGGACCGAAAATTCACCCCTCCACTTT. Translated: CASSSSGTENSPLHF.

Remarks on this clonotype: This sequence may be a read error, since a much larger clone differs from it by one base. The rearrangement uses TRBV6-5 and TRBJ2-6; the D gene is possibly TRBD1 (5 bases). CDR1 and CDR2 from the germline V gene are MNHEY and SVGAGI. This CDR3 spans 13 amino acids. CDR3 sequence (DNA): TGTGCCAGCAATAATGCTGGGGCCAACGCCCTGACTTTC. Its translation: CASNNAGANALTF.